This T cell receptor beta chain is drawn from a study of graft-versus-host responses after intestinal transplantation. Study-level findings and limits: Detection of GvH clones occurred in recipient marrow, and some had their first appearance in ileum or blood. There was an association between peak levels of circulating GvH clones and early post-transplant HvG declines.

Processing released intraepithelial and lamina propria lymphocytes from the graft tissue. The repertoire was sequenced with immunoSEQ multiplex PCR; TCRdb's copy has only in-frame clones and lacks some. The sample consists of about 15,000 clones, less than 80% of them appearing once. Per germline, CDR1 GTSNPN and CDR2 SVGIG (reference sequence). The CDR3 has 17 amino acids. Between the trimmed V and J ends, which lost 2 bases and 3 bases, there was a span of 19 bases. Concerning this clone: The target antigen is unknown.

The genes are TRBV30 and TRBJ2-2; tentative D call: TRBD2 (6 bases). The receptor was derived from a human patient who received an intestinal transplant, so some T cells may come from the graft donor. This specimen consisted of ileum tissue, obtained 650 to 700 days after intestinal transplantation. Here the CDR3 reads CAWSPVWGDQDTGELFF. The CDR3 region has the DNA TGTGCCTGGAGTCCGGTTTGGGGGGACCAAGACACCGGGGAGCTGTTTTTT.